This is a list of T cell receptor beta chains from one sample in a study of T cell repertoires in cytomegalovirus infection. TCRdb re-called the reads with MiXCR, one entry per CDR3 protein. The sample contains roughly 920,000 distinct CDR3 sequences, roughly 31% of which appear only once. Their antigen targets remain unknown. The sequenced sample was cultured CD8+ T cells from PBMCs, obtained from culture after CMV antigen stimulation. These receptors came from a human donor in good health (CMV status not recorded). Some clones in this sample may be carry-over from other donors' samples. CDR3s include the opening cysteine and the closing phenylalanine or tryptophan. The order of the fields is CDR3 protein, CDR3 DNA, clone size, V gene, D gene, CDR3 length, J gene. The D gene is left open where the match is weak. Some rows have no size entry. The others give once, few or many, or a class for an expanded clone.

cdr3_aa: CASSQDPTSGAAYEQYF
cdr3_nt: TGTGCCAGCAGCCAAGATCCTACTAGCGGGGCTGCCTACGAGCAGTACTTC
clone_size: NA
v_call: TRBV4-2
d_call: TRBD2
cdr3_length: 17
j_call: TRBJ2-7

cdr3_aa: CSARSGTPQETQYF
cdr3_nt: TGCAGTGCTAGATCCGGGACTCCCCAAGAGACCCAGTACTTC
clone_size: once
v_call: TRBV20-1
d_call: NA
cdr3_length: 14
j_call: TRBJ2-5

cdr3_aa: CASSLGGGKYTF
cdr3_nt: TGTGCCAGCAGTTTAGGTGGGGGGAAGTACACCTTC
clone_size: NA
v_call: TRBV12-3/TRBV12-4
d_call: NA
cdr3_length: 12
j_call: TRBJ1-2

cdr3_aa: CASSLGTNAGNTIYF
cdr3_nt: TGTGCCAGCAGCTTAGGGACAAACGCTGGAAACACCATATATTTT
clone_size: NA
v_call: TRBV7-9
d_call: NA
cdr3_length: 15
j_call: TRBJ1-3

cdr3_aa: CASIRQGSEKLFF
cdr3_nt: TGTGCCAGCATTAGACAGGGGTCGGAAAAACTGTTTTTT
clone_size: NA
v_call: TRBV28
d_call: TRBD1
cdr3_length: 13
j_call: TRBJ1-4

cdr3_aa: CASSYRGGGGIQYF
cdr3_nt: TGTGCCAGCAGTTACCGGGGTGGTGGGGGGATTCAGTACTTC
clone_size: NA
v_call: TRBV6-2/TRBV6-3
d_call: NA
cdr3_length: 14
j_call: TRBJ2-4

cdr3_aa: CASSETGSPYEQYF
cdr3_nt: TGTGCCAGCAGTGAGACAGGGAGCCCCTACGAGCAGTACTTC
clone_size: many
v_call: TRBV7-2
d_call: TRBD1
cdr3_length: 14
j_call: TRBJ2-7

cdr3_aa: CASSQGPLEQFF
cdr3_nt: TGTGCCAGCAGCCAGGGACCGTTGGAGCAGTTCTTC
clone_size: NA
v_call: TRBV11-2
d_call: NA
cdr3_length: 12
j_call: TRBJ2-1

cdr3_aa: CASSLGGWGVTLINYGYTF
cdr3_nt: TGTGCCAGCAGCTTAGGGGGTTGGGGGGTGACCCTTATTAACTATGGCTACACCTTC
clone_size: many
v_call: TRBV7-2
d_call: NA
cdr3_length: 19
j_call: TRBJ1-2

cdr3_aa: CASTLTLLIEDGYTF
cdr3_nt: TGTGCCAGCACTCTTACCCTTTTGATTGAGGATGGCTACACCTTC
clone_size: NA
v_call: TRBV6-2/TRBV6-3
d_call: NA
cdr3_length: 15
j_call: TRBJ1-2

cdr3_aa: CASSLFSSNQPQHF
cdr3_nt: TGTGCCAGCAGTTTATTCAGTAGCAATCAGCCCCAGCATTTT
clone_size: NA
v_call: TRBV12-3/TRBV12-4
d_call: NA
cdr3_length: 14
j_call: TRBJ1-5

cdr3_aa: CASSRGRELITFF
cdr3_nt: TGTGCCAGCTCACGAGGTAGAGAGTTGATAACTTTCTTT
clone_size: few
v_call: TRBV11-2
d_call: NA
cdr3_length: 13
j_call: TRBJ1-1

cdr3_aa: CSGGRQGHGYTF
cdr3_nt: TGCAGCGGGGGACGACAGGGGCATGGCTACACCTTC
clone_size: NA
v_call: TRBV29-1
d_call: TRBD1
cdr3_length: 12
j_call: TRBJ1-2

cdr3_aa: CASSIDLADNEQFF
cdr3_nt: TGTGCCAGTAGTATAGACCTAGCGGACAATGAGCAGTTCTTC
clone_size: NA
v_call: TRBV19
d_call: TRBD2
cdr3_length: 14
j_call: TRBJ2-1

cdr3_aa: CASSATGPAGYTF
cdr3_nt: TGTGCCAGCAGCGCCACAGGGCCAGCCGGCTACACCTTC
clone_size: NA
v_call: TRBV9
d_call: NA
cdr3_length: 13
j_call: TRBJ1-2

cdr3_aa: CATSRARGTDTQYF
cdr3_nt: TGTGCCACCAGCAGAGCCCGGGGCACAGATACGCAGTATTTT
clone_size: NA
v_call: TRBV15
d_call: NA
cdr3_length: 14
j_call: TRBJ2-3

cdr3_aa: CATEANTEAFF
cdr3_nt: TGTGCCACCGAAGCGAACACTGAAGCTTTCTTT
clone_size: NA
v_call: TRBV27
d_call: NA
cdr3_length: 11
j_call: TRBJ1-1

cdr3_aa: CASSLNAVPYNEQFF
cdr3_nt: TGTGCCAGCAGCCTGAACGCGGTTCCCTACAATGAGCAGTTCTTC
clone_size: few
v_call: TRBV6-2/TRBV6-3
d_call: NA
cdr3_length: 15
j_call: TRBJ2-1

cdr3_aa: CSVEDRFGSGTEAFF
cdr3_nt: TGCAGCGTTGAAGACCGATTTGGCTCGGGCACTGAAGCTTTCTTT
clone_size: NA
v_call: TRBV29-1
d_call: NA
cdr3_length: 15
j_call: TRBJ1-1

cdr3_aa: CASSPRTGDKTQYF
cdr3_nt: TGTGCCAGCAGTCCCCGAACGGGCGACAAGACCCAGTACTTC
clone_size: NA
v_call: TRBV28
d_call: NA
cdr3_length: 14
j_call: TRBJ2-5

cdr3_aa: CSARDSPGLAGGRQFF
cdr3_nt: TGCAGTGCTAGAGATTCACCCGGACTAGCGGGGGGGCGGCAGTTCTTC
clone_size: NA
v_call: TRBV20-1
d_call: TRBD2
cdr3_length: 16
j_call: TRBJ2-1

cdr3_aa: CSVEVVEEKWAEAFF
cdr3_nt: TGCAGCGTCGAAGTAGTTGAGGAAAAATGGGCTGAAGCTTTCTTT
clone_size: NA
v_call: TRBV29-1
d_call: NA
cdr3_length: 15
j_call: TRBJ1-1

cdr3_aa: CASSIDTRFEAFF
cdr3_nt: TGTGCCAGTAGTATTGACACGAGATTTGAAGCTTTCTTT
clone_size: NA
v_call: TRBV19
d_call: NA
cdr3_length: 13
j_call: TRBJ1-1

cdr3_aa: CASSETNTGELVF
cdr3_nt: TGTGCCAGCAGTGAGACTAACACCGGGGAGCTGGTTTTT
clone_size: NA
v_call: TRBV6-4
d_call: NA
cdr3_length: 13
j_call: TRBJ2-2

cdr3_aa: CASSYLVTTTQETQYF
cdr3_nt: TGTGCCAGCAGTTATTTAGTCACCACCACCCAAGAGACCCAGTACTTC
clone_size: once
v_call: TRBV6-5
d_call: NA
cdr3_length: 16
j_call: TRBJ2-5

cdr3_aa: CASSLEPLPYNEQFF
cdr3_nt: TGTGCCAGCAGTTTAGAGCCACTCCCCTACAATGAGCAGTTCTTC
clone_size: NA
v_call: TRBV12-3/TRBV12-4
d_call: NA
cdr3_length: 15
j_call: TRBJ2-1

cdr3_aa: CASSWGLSEAFF
cdr3_nt: TGTGCCAGCAGCTGGGGACTGAGTGAAGCTTTCTTT
clone_size: many
v_call: TRBV5-5
d_call: NA
cdr3_length: 12
j_call: TRBJ1-1

cdr3_aa: CASSERETGFYEQYF
cdr3_nt: TGTGCCAGCAGTGAAAGGGAAACGGGGTTCTACGAGCAGTACTTC
clone_size: few
v_call: TRBV6-1
d_call: NA
cdr3_length: 15
j_call: TRBJ2-7

cdr3_aa: CASSSAIPTGTVNTEAFF
cdr3_nt: TGTGCCAGCAGCTCCGCAATACCGACAGGGACGGTGAACACTGAAGCTTTCTTT
clone_size: few
v_call: TRBV7-9
d_call: TRBD1
cdr3_length: 18
j_call: TRBJ1-1

cdr3_aa: CASSVGQGVMNEQFF
cdr3_nt: TGTGCCAGTAGTGTGGGACAGGGAGTAATGAATGAGCAGTTCTTC
clone_size: once
v_call: TRBV19
d_call: TRBD1
cdr3_length: 15
j_call: TRBJ2-1

cdr3_aa: CASSQVYGDTEAFF
cdr3_nt: TGCGCCAGCAGCCAAGTCTACGGAGACACTGAAGCTTTCTTT
clone_size: NA
v_call: TRBV4-1
d_call: NA
cdr3_length: 14
j_call: TRBJ1-1

cdr3_aa: CSARLAGTGLYNEQFF
cdr3_nt: TGCAGTGCCCGCCTCGCCGGGACAGGTCTCTACAATGAGCAGTTCTTC
clone_size: NA
v_call: TRBV20-1
d_call: TRBD1
cdr3_length: 16
j_call: TRBJ2-1

cdr3_aa: CSAKTSGGRYTQYF
cdr3_nt: TGCAGTGCTAAGACTAGCGGGGGGCGATATACGCAGTATTTT
clone_size: many
v_call: TRBV20-1
d_call: TRBD2
cdr3_length: 14
j_call: TRBJ2-3

cdr3_aa: CASRLGFAYEQYF
cdr3_nt: TGTGCCAGCAGGCTCGGGTTTGCCTACGAGCAGTACTTC
clone_size: many
v_call: TRBV12-3/TRBV12-4
d_call: NA
cdr3_length: 13
j_call: TRBJ2-7

cdr3_aa: CSAVSTGRVFTEAFF
cdr3_nt: TGCAGTGCCGTTTCGACGGGTAGAGTCTTCACTGAAGCTTTCTTT
clone_size: few
v_call: TRBV20-1
d_call: NA
cdr3_length: 15
j_call: TRBJ1-1

cdr3_aa: CASSPHRDSVNQPQHF
cdr3_nt: TGTGCCAGCAGTCCGCACCGGGACAGCGTCAATCAGCCCCAGCATTTT
clone_size: many
v_call: TRBV12-3/TRBV12-4
d_call: TRBD1
cdr3_length: 16
j_call: TRBJ1-5

cdr3_aa: CASSSRAASSGQYF
cdr3_nt: TGTGCCAGCAGCTCCCGAGCGGCGTCCTCGGGGCAGTACTTC
clone_size: NA
v_call: TRBV7-9
d_call: NA
cdr3_length: 14
j_call: TRBJ2-7

cdr3_aa: CASSSPGVTKAYEQYF
cdr3_nt: TGTGCCAGCAGTTCCCCGGGGGTCACGAAAGCCTACGAGCAGTACTTC
clone_size: NA
v_call: TRBV27
d_call: NA
cdr3_length: 16
j_call: TRBJ2-7

cdr3_aa: CSVKGTGEEFYGYTF
cdr3_nt: TGCAGCGTTAAGGGGACAGGAGAGGAATTCTATGGCTACACCTTC
clone_size: few
v_call: TRBV29-1
d_call: TRBD1
cdr3_length: 15
j_call: TRBJ1-2

cdr3_aa: CASPSWNRGKSQPQHF
cdr3_nt: TGCGCCAGCCCGTCTTGGAACAGGGGTAAAAGTCAGCCCCAGCATTTT
clone_size: NA
v_call: TRBV10-1
d_call: TRBD1
cdr3_length: 16
j_call: TRBJ1-5

cdr3_aa: CASSQSRGRSEAFF
cdr3_nt: TGTGCCAGCAGCCAGAGTAGGGGGCGGTCTGAAGCTTTCTTT
clone_size: NA
v_call: TRBV13
d_call: TRBD1
cdr3_length: 14
j_call: TRBJ1-1

cdr3_aa: CASSSKPPDYLGQETQYF
cdr3_nt: TGTGCCAGCAGCTCAAAACCTCCGGATTACCTTGGACAAGAGACCCAGTACTTC
clone_size: many
v_call: TRBV7-8
d_call: NA
cdr3_length: 18
j_call: TRBJ2-5

cdr3_aa: CASSYPKGSGGSSTDTQYF
cdr3_nt: TGTGCCAGCAGTTACCCTAAAGGTAGCGGGGGGTCTAGCACAGATACGCAGTATTTT
clone_size: NA
v_call: TRBV6-6
d_call: TRBD2
cdr3_length: 19
j_call: TRBJ2-3

cdr3_aa: CASSLRGGREQYF
cdr3_nt: TGTGCCAGCAGTTTGAGAGGGGGGAGAGAGCAGTACTTC
clone_size: NA
v_call: TRBV27
d_call: NA
cdr3_length: 13
j_call: TRBJ2-7

cdr3_aa: CASKPQGSSYGYTF
cdr3_nt: TGTGCCAGCAAGCCCCAGGGTTCTTCGTATGGCTACACCTTC
clone_size: NA
v_call: TRBV9
d_call: NA
cdr3_length: 14
j_call: TRBJ1-2

cdr3_aa: CAIRDPGEETQYF
cdr3_nt: TGTGCCATCAGAGATCCGGGGGAAGAGACCCAGTACTTC
clone_size: NA
v_call: TRBV10-3
d_call: NA
cdr3_length: 13
j_call: TRBJ2-5

cdr3_aa: CASSAGVVVERF
cdr3_nt: TGTGCCAGCAGTGCAGGGGTCGTGGTTGAAAGGTTC
clone_size: NA
v_call: TRBV2
d_call: NA
cdr3_length: 12
j_call: TRBJ2-5

cdr3_aa: CASSLQRNTIYF
cdr3_nt: TGTGCCAGCAGCTTACAGCGAAACACCATATATTTT
clone_size: NA
v_call: TRBV5-8
d_call: NA
cdr3_length: 12
j_call: TRBJ1-3